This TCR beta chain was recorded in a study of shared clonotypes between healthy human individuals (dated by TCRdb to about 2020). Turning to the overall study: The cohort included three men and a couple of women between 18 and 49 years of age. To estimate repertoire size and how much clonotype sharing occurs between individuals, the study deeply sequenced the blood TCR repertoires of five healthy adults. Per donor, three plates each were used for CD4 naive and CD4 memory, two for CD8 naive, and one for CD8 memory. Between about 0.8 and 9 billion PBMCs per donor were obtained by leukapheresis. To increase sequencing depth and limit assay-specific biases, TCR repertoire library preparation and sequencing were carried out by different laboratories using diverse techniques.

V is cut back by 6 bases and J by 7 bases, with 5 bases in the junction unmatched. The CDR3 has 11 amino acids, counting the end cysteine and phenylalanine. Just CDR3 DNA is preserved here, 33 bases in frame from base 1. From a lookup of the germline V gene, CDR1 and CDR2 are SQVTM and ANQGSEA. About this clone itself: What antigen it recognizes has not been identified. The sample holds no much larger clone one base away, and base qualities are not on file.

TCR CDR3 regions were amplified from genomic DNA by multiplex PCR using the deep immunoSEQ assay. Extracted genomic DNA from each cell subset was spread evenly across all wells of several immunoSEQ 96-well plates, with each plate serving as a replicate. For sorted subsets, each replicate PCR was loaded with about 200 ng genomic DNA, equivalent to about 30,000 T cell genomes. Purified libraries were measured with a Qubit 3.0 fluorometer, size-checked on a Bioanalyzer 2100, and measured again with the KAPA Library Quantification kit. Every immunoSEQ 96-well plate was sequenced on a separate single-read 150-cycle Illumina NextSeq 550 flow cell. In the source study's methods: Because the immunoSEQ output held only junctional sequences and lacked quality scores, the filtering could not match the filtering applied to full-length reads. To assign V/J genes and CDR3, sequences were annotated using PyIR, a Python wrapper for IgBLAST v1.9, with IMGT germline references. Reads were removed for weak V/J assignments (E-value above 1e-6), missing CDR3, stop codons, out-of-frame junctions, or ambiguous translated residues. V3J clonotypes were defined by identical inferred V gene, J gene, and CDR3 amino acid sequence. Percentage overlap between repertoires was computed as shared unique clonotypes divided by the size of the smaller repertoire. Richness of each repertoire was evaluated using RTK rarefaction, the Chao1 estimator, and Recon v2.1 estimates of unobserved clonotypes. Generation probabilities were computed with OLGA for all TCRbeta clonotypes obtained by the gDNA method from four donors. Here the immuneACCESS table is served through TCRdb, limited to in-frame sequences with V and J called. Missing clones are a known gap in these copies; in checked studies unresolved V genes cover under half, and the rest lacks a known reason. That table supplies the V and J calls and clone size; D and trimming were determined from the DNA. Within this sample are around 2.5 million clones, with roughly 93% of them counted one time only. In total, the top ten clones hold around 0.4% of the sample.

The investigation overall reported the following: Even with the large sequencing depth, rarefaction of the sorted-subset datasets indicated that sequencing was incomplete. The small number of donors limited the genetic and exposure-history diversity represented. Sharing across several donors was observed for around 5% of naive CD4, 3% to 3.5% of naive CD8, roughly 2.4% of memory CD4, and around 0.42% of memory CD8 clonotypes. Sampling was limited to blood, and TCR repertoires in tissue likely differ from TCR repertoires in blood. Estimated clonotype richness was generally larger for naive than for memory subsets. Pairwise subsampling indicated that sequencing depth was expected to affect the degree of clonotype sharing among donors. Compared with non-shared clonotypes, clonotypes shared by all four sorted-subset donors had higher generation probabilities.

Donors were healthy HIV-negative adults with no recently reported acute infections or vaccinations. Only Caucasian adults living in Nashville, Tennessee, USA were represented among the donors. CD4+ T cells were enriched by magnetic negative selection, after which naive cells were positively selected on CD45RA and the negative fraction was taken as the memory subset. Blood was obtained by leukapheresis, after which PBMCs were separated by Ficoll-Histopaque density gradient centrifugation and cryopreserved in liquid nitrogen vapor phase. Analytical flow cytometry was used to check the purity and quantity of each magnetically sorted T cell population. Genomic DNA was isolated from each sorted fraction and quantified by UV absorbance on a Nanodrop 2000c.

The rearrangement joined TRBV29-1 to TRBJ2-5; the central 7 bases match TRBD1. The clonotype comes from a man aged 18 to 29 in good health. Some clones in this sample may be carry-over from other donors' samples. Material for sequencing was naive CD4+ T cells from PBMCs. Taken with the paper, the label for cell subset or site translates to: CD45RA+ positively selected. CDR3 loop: CSVSPGGTQYF. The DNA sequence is TGCAGCGTGTCACCAGGGGGGACCCAGTACTTC.